These 10 T cell receptor beta chains originate from one sample sequenced in a study of T cells in Graves' hyperthyroidism and ophthalmopathy. Amplified TCR beta CDR3 regions came from RNA transcripts. The HTBI primer set served for first-round RT-PCR of the TCR CDR3. Each CDR3 protein gets one entry after TCRdb re-called the multiplex PCR reads with MiXCR. The data contain 300,000 to 500,000 distinct CDR3 sequences, about 15% of them seen just once; the ten biggest clones take up 32%. Sequencing was done on a sample of blood. The origin of the receptors is a woman aged 25 to 45 with Graves' hyperthyroidism.

The chain couples TRBV29-1 to TRBJ1-1, with 7 bases matching TRBD1. The CDR3 sequence is 14 residues long. With 7 bases clipped from V and 0 bases from J, the junction kept 8 bases outside the gene matches. The germline V gene encodes CDR1 SQVTM and CDR2 ANQGSEA. CDR3 in DNA: TGCAGCGCTAACCGGGACAGAGTGAACACTGAAGCTTTCTTT. Residues: CSANRDRVNTEAFF.

Here the CDR3 DNA reads TGTGCCAGCAGTTTGGACAGGAAGGAGGGTGACACTGAAGCTTTCTTT. This codes for CASSLDRKEGDTEAFF. This sequence joins TRBV27 and TRBJ1-1; 7 bases are shared with TRBD1. The germline gives CDR1 MNHEY, CDR2 SMNVEV (reference sequence). The J segment lost 3 bases and the V segment lost 3 bases, leaving 10 bases of the junction unmatched. CDR3 size: 16 residues.

This clonotype was seen at least ten times. The CDR3 loop is CAWTALGTAYTEAFF. In nucleotides, the CDR3 is TGTGCCTGGACCGCCCTAGGGACAGCGTATACTGAAGCTTTCTTT. The rearrangement uses TRBV30 and TRBJ1-1, with TRBD1 matching over 7 bases. Germline V gene data show CDR1 as GTSNPN and CDR2 as SVGIG (reference sequence). Trimming at V came to 4 bases and at J to 5 bases, leaving 13 bases not matched to a gene. The CDR3 has 15 amino acids.

This clonotype has more than one count but fewer than ten. The chain is built from TRBV15 and TRBJ2-7; D may be TRBD1 (5 bases). V was pared by 0 bases and J by 6 bases, with 12 bases between. CDR1 is LNHNV, CDR2 YYDKDF, per germline (reference sequence). CDR3 size: 14 residues. CDR3 DNA: TGTGCCACCAGCAGAGACAGGGCTCGTGTCGAGCAGTACTTC. It translates to CATSRDRARVEQYF.

This clonotype was counted many times. The rearrangement uses TRBV20-1 and TRBJ2-1; D gene ambiguous. In germline, CDR1 is DFQATT, CDR2 SNEGSKA (reference sequence). V lost 0 bases and J 0 bases, leaving 15 bases between the germline ends. The CDR3 spans 17 residues. CDR3 DNA: TGCAGTGCTAGAGATCTATTAAGCAAGAGCTCCTACAATGAGCAGTTCTTC. It specifies CSARDLLSKSSYNEQFF.

This clonotype was observed at least ten times. The junction departs from the called germline gene at one end, perhaps through a read error. V and J are TRBV6-2 or TRBV6-3 and TRBJ2-7; 15 bases map to TRBD2. Germline assignment: CDR1 MNHEY and CDR2 SVGEGT. This CDR3 has 18 residues. The CDR3 region has the DNA TGTGCCAGCAGTTACAGAACCTGGACTAGCGGGAGGGACTACCAGCAGTACTTC. This sequence encodes CASSYRTWTSGRDYQQYF.

V usage is TRBV18 and J usage is TRBJ2-1; 10 bases are shared with TRBD2. The V gene's germline CDR1 is KGHSH and CDR2 LQKENI. J gave up 7 bases and V 4 bases, and 4 bases lay outside the gene matches. The CDR3 length is 14 residues. In DNA form, the CDR3 reads TGTGCCAGCTCACGGATAGCGGGAGGTAATGAGCAGTTCTTC. Amino acids: CASSRIAGGNEQFF. Full variable domain (missing parts from reference TRBV18 and TRBJ2-1): NAGVMQNPRHLVRRRGQEARLRCSPMKGHSHVYWYRQLPEEGLKFMVYLQKENIIDESGMPKERFSAEFPKEGPSILRIQQVVRGDSAAYFCASSRIAGGNEQFFGPGTRLTVL.

The chain recombines TRBV29-1 with TRBJ2-7, with TRBD2 matching 7 bases. V shed 7 bases and J 3 bases; nucleotides not matched to a gene: 9. This CDR3 contains 13 residues. Germline V gene lookup returns CDR1 SQVTM and CDR2 ANQGSEA. In DNA form, the CDR3 reads TGCAGCGCCCGGGGGGAACTGATCTACGAGCAGTACTTC. It translates to CSARGELIYEQYF.

This clonotype has more than one count but fewer than ten. This rearrangement joins TRBV6-9 to TRBJ2-7; no firm D call. CDR3 length equals 14 residues. Between the trimmed V and J ends, which lost 3 bases and 0 bases, there was a span of 9 bases. Germline CDR1 MNHGY, CDR2 SVAAGI. CDR3 protein: CASSYEEPSYEQYF. The CDR3, as DNA: TGTGCCAGCAGTTACGAGGAACCCTCCTACGAGCAGTACTTC.

This clonotype was counted a few times. The rearrangement uses TRBV9 and TRBJ2-1; TRBD2 is a possible D gene (6 bases). The germline gives CDR1 SGDLS, CDR2 YYNGEE. V lost 3 bases and J lost 8, with 15 bases in between. This CDR3 contains 14 residues. CDR3 sequence (DNA): TGTGCCAGCAGCGGGGGACTCCCGGGCGATGAGCAGTTCTTC. Translation gives CASSGGLPGDEQFF.